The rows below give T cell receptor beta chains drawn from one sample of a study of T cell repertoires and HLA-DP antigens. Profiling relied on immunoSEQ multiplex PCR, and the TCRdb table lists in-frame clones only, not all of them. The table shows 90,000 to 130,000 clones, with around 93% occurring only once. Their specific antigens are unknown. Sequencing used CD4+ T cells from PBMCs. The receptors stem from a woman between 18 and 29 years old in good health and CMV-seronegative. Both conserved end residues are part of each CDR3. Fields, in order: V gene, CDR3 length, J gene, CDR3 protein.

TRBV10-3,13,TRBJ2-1,CAIRTSGTDEQFF
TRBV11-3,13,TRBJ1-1,CASSSQAYSEAFF
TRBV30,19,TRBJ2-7,CAWSEVFGLAGGPGSEQYF
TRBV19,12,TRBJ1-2,CASSRREYGYTF
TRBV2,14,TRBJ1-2,CASSGTYLNYGYTF
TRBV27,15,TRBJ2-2,CASSLRGAGTGELFF
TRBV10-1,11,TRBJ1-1,CASSSGTQAFF
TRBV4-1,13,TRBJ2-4,CASSQVAGGIQYF
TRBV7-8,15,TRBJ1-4,CASSLAGQTNEKLFF
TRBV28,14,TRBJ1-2,CASWMAGRGYGYTF
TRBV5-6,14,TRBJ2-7,CASSLRDTPYEQYF
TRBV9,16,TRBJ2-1,CASSGGGASGYNEQFF
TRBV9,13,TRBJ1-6,CASSVGGVSPLHF
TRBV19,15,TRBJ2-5,CASSISPTRRETQYF
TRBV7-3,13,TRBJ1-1,CASSLEGAVEAFF
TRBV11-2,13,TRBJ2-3,CASSVVVPDTQYF
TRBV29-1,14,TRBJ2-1,CSVDRFGSYNEQFF
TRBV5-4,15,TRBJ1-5,CASSLDKGRHQPQHF
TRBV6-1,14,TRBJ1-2,CASSEVDGLDGYTF
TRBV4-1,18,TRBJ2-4,CASSQGSQEGLAKNIQYF
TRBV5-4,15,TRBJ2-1,CASSSLAGGNNEQFF
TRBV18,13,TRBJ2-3,CASSPGQPDTQYF
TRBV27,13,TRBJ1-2,CASSRRFNYGYTF
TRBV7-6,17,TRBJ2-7,CASSFSLAGAIGYEQYF
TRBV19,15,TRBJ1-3,CASSIISGAGNTIYF
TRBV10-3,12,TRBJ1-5,CAISGGDQPQHF
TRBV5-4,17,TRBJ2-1,CASSLGGGGVGYNEQFF
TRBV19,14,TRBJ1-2,CASSSDRGIYGYTF
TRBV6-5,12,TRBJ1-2,CASSEQGAGYTF
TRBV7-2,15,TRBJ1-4,CASSDPTGGHEKLFF
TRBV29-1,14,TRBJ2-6,CSAKQSSGANVLTF
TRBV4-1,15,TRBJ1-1,CASSQRDRGNTEAFF
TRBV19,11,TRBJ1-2,CASRNLGGYTF
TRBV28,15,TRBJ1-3,CASSLGGAGGNTIYF
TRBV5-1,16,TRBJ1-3,CASSLRPGGEGNTIYF
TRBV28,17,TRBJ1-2,CASSSPSTPWGLYGYTF
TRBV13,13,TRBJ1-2,CASSPTAGNGYTF
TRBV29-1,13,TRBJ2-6,CSATSSGANVLTF